This T cell receptor beta chain was identified in a study of blood T cell repertoires in COVID-19. For the study at large: T cells, B-cell-depleted T cells, or PBMCs provided the cDNA or gDNA that served as material.

The V gene lost 0 bases and the J gene lost 6 bases, with 9 bases spanning the gap. This CDR3 spans 15 amino acids. Germline CDR1 is MDHEN and CDR2 is SYDVKM. Under the authors' procedure: The assay estimated nucleated cells by amplifying reference gene primers. Clones were read by immunoSEQ multiplex PCR, and TCRdb kept only the in-frame ones, dropping some. V, J and clone size were drawn from that table, and D and trimming were deduced from the DNA. The sample records about 70,000 clones, roughly 87% being singletons. The sequence derives from a woman in her late teens or twenties with acute or convalescent COVID-19. This rearrangement joins TRBV28 to TRBJ1-6; D gene uncertain. Sequences were obtained from peripheral blood. Here the CDR3 reads CASSLCGLLNSPLHF. In nucleotides, the CDR3 is TGTGCCAGCAGTTTATGCGGACTCCTTAATTCACCCCTCCACTTT.